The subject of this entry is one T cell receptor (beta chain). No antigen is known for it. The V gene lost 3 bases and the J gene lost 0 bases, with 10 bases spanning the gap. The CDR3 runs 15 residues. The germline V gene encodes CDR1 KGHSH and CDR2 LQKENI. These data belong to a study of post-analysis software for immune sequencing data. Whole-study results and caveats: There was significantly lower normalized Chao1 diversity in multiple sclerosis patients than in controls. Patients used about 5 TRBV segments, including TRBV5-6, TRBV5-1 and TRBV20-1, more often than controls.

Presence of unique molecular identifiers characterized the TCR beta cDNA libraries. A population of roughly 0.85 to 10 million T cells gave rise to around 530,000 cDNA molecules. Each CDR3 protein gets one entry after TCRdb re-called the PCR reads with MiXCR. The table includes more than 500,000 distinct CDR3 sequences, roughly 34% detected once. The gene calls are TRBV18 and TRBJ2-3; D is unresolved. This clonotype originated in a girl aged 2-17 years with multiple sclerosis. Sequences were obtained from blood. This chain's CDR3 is CASSPLADSTDTQYF. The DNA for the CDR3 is TGTGCCAGCTCACCGCTGGCGGATAGCACAGATACGCAGTATTTT.